Following are 19 T cell receptor beta chains from one sample sequenced in a study of shared clonotypes between healthy human individuals. The method was immunoSEQ multiplex PCR; TCRdb's version includes in-frame clones alone and lacks a portion of them. The top ten clones hold approximately 0.37% of a sample with 2 million to 3 million clones, roughly 93% of them seen once. Material for sequencing was naive CD4+ T cells from PBMCs. Noted subset: CD45RA+ positively selected. These receptors were obtained from a man between 18 and 29 years old in good health. Some clones in this sample may be carry-over from other donors' samples.

This sequence joins TRBV4-1 and TRBJ1-2; 7 nucleotides line up with TRBD1. The CDR3 consists of 15 residues. CDR1 is MGHRA, CDR2 YSYEKL, per germline. With 0 bases clipped from V and 7 bases from J, the junction kept 8 bases outside the gene matches. This CDR3 reads CASSQDLQGKRGYTF. In nucleotides, the CDR3 is TGCGCCAGCAGCCAAGATTTACAGGGGAAGCGTGGCTACACCTTC.

The V gene is TRBV6-6, the J gene TRBJ1-2, with TRBD1 matching 7 bases. The germline V gene has CDR1 MNHNY and CDR2 SVGAGI (reference sequence). The CDR3 is made up of 14 amino acids. Losses at the gene ends were 6 bases for V and 3 bases for J; bases not matched to a gene: 7. CDR3 bases: TGTGCCAGCAGCGACCAGGGGGAGGACTATGGCTACACCTTC. Translated: CASSDQGEDYGYTF.

DNA of the CDR3: TGTGCCAGTAGTCCCAGGGGGCTTATCGGGGAGCTGTTTTTT. Its translation is CASSPRGLIGELFF. The chain combines TRBV19 with TRBJ2-2, with 8 bases matching TRBD1. Trimming took 5 bases from V and 7 from J; bases not matched to a gene: 6. CDR3 size: 14 residues. Germline-derived CDR1 and CDR2 are LNHDA and SQIVND (reference sequence).

V usage is TRBV27 and J usage is TRBJ2-3; 10 nucleotides line up with TRBD2. The V segment lost 5 bases and the J segment 4 bases; nucleotides outside the gene matches: 3. Germline V gene data show CDR1 as MNHEY and CDR2 as SMNVEV (reference sequence). This CDR3 comprises 14 residues. DNA for the CDR3: TGTGCCAGCAGTAGCGGGAGGGCCGCAGATACGCAGTATTTT. Amino acids: CASSSGRAADTQYF.

The chain couples TRBV30 to TRBJ2-3; no firm D call. Looked up from germline, CDR1 is GTSNPN and CDR2 is SVGIG (reference sequence). V lost 5 bases and J lost 4, with 4 bases in between. This CDR3 comprises 10 residues. The CDR3 is CAWQADTQYF. The CDR3 DNA reads TGTGCCTGGCAGGCAGATACGCAGTATTTT.

The chain carries TRBV14 and TRBJ2-5; no clear D gene. The CDR3 contains 13 residues. The ends were cut back, 4 bases at V and 0 bases at J, with 6 bases in the middle. Germline loops: CDR1 SGHDN, CDR2 FVKESK. As DNA, the CDR3 is TGTGCCAGCAGCCGGGATTACCAAGAGACCCAGTACTTC. This gives the protein CASSRDYQETQYF.

Points on this clone: At one end, the junction sequence differs from germline, possibly due to a read error. J is TRBJ2-2 and V is TRBV6-6, with D unclear. The V gene's germline CDR1 is MNHNY and CDR2 SVGAGI (reference sequence). This CDR3 contains 13 residues. CDR3 in amino acids: CATSQTNTGELFF. DNA for the CDR3: TGTGCCACCAGTCAGACGAACACCGGGGAGCTGTTTTTT.

This clone appeared a single time. The chain recombines TRBV11-2 with TRBJ2-1, with D perhaps matching TRBD1 or TRBD2 (5 bases each). V gave up 6 bases and J gave up 4 bases, with 13 bases separating them. From germline, CDR1 is SGHAT and CDR2 FQNNGV. This CDR3 has 14 amino acids. CDR3 sequence reads: CASRRSGPYNEQFF. The CDR3 region has the DNA TGTGCCAGCAGACGATCGGGACCATACAATGAGCAGTTCTTC.

Concerning this clone: In the same sample, other DNA sequences code for this CDR3. This sequence joins TRBV29-1 and TRBJ2-2; 11 bases map to TRBD2. The CDR3 contains 15 residues. Trimming at V came to 4 bases and at J to 4 bases, leaving 5 bases not matched to a gene. Germline CDR1 SQVTM, CDR2 ANQGSEA. The chain's CDR3 is CSVAGTSGVTGELFF. CDR3 DNA: TGCAGCGTTGCTGGGACTAGCGGTGTCACCGGGGAGCTGTTTTTT.

The chain couples TRBV10-3 to TRBJ1-2, with D hard to call. V shed 6 bases and J shed 0 bases, with 8 bases lying between them. Germline lookup yields CDR1 ENHRY and CDR2 SYGVKD. The CDR3 loop spans 13 amino acids. The CDR3 reads CAISYIANYGYTF. In nucleotides, the CDR3 is TGTGCCATCAGCTACATCGCTAACTATGGCTACACCTTC.

This chain joins TRBV5-1 and TRBJ1-4; TRBD1 is a possible D gene (5 bases). The ends were cut back, 4 bases at V and 8 bases at J, with 18 bases in the middle. The CDR3 totals 15 residues. Per germline, CDR1 SGHRS and CDR2 YFSETQ. The chain's CDR3 is CASSASGTGNEKLFF. The CDR3 coding sequence is TGCGCCAGCAGCGCGTCCGGGACGGGAAACGAAAAACTGTTTTTT.

The chain combines TRBV7-2 with TRBJ1-1, with a weak D call TRBD1 (6 bases). Germline CDR1 and CDR2: SGHTA and FQGNSA. CDR3 length equals 14 residues. Between the trimmed V and J ends, which lost 3 bases and 0 bases, there was a span of 8 bases. CDR3 amino acids: CASSLRGMNTEAFF. The CDR3 DNA follows: TGTGCCAGCAGCTTGAGGGGGATGAACACTGAAGCTTTCTTT. The full variable domain, its missing parts supplied by reference TRBV7-2 and TRBJ1-1, is GAGVSQSPSNKVTEKGKDVELRCDPISGHTALYWYRQSLGQGLEFLIYFQGNSAPDKSGLPSDRFSAERTGGSVSTLTIQRTQQEDSAVYLCASSLRGMNTEAFFGQGTRLTVV.

The genes are TRBV5-1 and TRBJ2-3; D is unclear. Trimming pared 1 base from V and 6 bases from J, leaving 12 bases between. The CDR3 is made up of 14 amino acids. CDR1 is SGHRS and CDR2 is YFSETQ in the germline V gene. The CDR3 nucleotides read TGCGCCAGCAGCTTGTCATCGATAGAGGATACGCAGTATTTT. It encodes CASSLSSIEDTQYF.

J is TRBJ2-1 and V is TRBV7-7; D unclear. This CDR3 contains 11 residues. V was clipped by 2 bases and J by 15 bases, with 11 bases between them. CDR1 and CDR2 (germline): SSHAT, FNYEAQ (reference sequence). CDR3 loop: CASSLMGLGFF. In DNA form, the CDR3 reads TGTGCCAGCAGCTTAATGGGCCTAGGGTTCTTC.

V and J are TRBV28 and TRBJ2-7; 10 positions agree with TRBD1. The CDR3 contains 15 residues. V lost 5 bases, J lost 4 bases, and 8 bases stayed unmatched. In germline, CDR1 is MDHEN, CDR2 SYDVKM. The CDR3 DNA sequence: TGTGCCAGCAGTCCAACCCGGACAGGGGGGTACGAGCAGTACTTC. Its protein is CASSPTRTGGYEQYF.

The chain employs TRBV29-1 and TRBJ2-7; TRBD1 is a possible D gene (6 bases). There are 13 residues in the CDR3. CDR1 SQVTM and CDR2 ANQGSEA come from the germline V gene. V was trimmed by 4 bases and J by 2 bases, leaving 12 bases between them. The CDR3 region is CSVVERQAYEQYF. As DNA, the CDR3 is TGCAGCGTTGTGGAGAGACAGGCCTACGAGCAGTACTTC.

The chain recombines TRBV6-5 with TRBJ1-2, with D uncertain. Trimming pared 3 bases from V and 2 bases from J, leaving 10 bases between. Germline lookup yields CDR1 MNHEY and CDR2 SVGAGI. This CDR3 has 14 amino acids. This CDR3 is CASSYTGGNYGYTF. In nucleotides, the CDR3 is TGTGCCAGCAGTTATACCGGAGGAAACTATGGCTACACCTTC.

V and J are TRBV7-8 and TRBJ1-3, with D hard to call. This CDR3 region has 13 residues. The germline V gene encodes CDR1 SGHVS and CDR2 FQNEAQ. Trimming pared 6 bases from V and 3 bases from J, leaving 9 bases between. The CDR3 protein is CASRGRGGNTIYF. The CDR3 DNA is TGTGCCAGCAGGGGCCGTGGTGGAAACACCATATATTTT.

The chain recombines TRBV4-2 with TRBJ1-5, with D possibly matching TRBD1 (5 bases). Trimming pared 0 bases from V and 1 base from J, leaving 13 bases between. The germline CDR1 and CDR2 sequences are LGHNA and YNFKEQ. There are 17 residues in the CDR3. The chain's CDR3 is CASSQDMGVTSNQPQHF. The CDR3 DNA sequence: TGTGCCAGCAGCCAAGATATGGGGGTTACAAGCAATCAGCCCCAGCATTTT.